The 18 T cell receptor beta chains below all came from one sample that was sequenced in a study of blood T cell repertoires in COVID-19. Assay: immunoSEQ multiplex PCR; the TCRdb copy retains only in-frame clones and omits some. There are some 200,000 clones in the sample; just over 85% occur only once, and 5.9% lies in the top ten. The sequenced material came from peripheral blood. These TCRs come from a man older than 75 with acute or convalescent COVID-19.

CDR3 coding DNA: TGTGCCAGCAGTTTATGGGGGAGGTTCACAGATACGCAGTATTTT. Protein: CASSLWGRFTDTQYF. The V and J genes are TRBV27 and TRBJ2-3; D is possibly TRBD2 (6 bases). This CDR3 has 15 residues. V lost 1 base and J 2 bases, leaving 10 bases between the germline ends. Germline lookup yields CDR1 MNHEY and CDR2 SMNVEV (reference sequence).

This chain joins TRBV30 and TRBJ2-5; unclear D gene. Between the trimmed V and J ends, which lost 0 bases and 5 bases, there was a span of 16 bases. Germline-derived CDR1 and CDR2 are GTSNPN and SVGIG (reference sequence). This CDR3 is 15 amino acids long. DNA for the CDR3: TGTGCCTGGAGTGTACAAAGTGGGTCGAGGGAGACCCAGTACTTC. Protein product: CAWSVQSGSRETQYF.

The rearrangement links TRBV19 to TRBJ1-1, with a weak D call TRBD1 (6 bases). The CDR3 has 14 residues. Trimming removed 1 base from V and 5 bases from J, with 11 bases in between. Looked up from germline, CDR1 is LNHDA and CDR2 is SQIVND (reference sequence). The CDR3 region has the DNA TGTGCCAGTAGTATAGTCGGACAGCCGACTGAAGCTTTCTTT. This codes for CASSIVGQPTEAFF.

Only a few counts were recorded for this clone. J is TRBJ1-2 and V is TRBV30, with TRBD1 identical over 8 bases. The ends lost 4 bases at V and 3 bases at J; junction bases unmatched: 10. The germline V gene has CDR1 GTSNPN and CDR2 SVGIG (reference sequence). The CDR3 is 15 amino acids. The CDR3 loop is CAWTIGQGGHYGYTF. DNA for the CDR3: TGTGCCTGGACCATTGGACAGGGAGGTCACTATGGCTACACCTTC.

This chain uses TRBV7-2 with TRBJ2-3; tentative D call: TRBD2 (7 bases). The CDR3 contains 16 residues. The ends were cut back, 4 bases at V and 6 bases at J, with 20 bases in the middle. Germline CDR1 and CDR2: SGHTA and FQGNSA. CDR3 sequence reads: CASSSQGSWRGDTQYF. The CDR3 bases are TGTGCCAGCAGCTCGCAGGGGAGTTGGCGGGGGGATACGCAGTATTTT.

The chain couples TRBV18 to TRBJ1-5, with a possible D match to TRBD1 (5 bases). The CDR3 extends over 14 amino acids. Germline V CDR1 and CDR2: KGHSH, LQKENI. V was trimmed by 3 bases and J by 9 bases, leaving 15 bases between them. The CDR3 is CASSPRQSLGPQHF. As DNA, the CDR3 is TGTGCCAGCTCACCCCGACAGTCTTTGGGGCCCCAGCATTTT.

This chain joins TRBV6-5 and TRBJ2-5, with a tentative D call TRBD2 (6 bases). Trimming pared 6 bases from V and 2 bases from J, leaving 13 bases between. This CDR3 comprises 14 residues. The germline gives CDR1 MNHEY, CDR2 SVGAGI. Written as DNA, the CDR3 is TGTGCCAGCAGATTGGGACTGCAACAAGAGACCCAGTACTTC. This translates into CASRLGLQQETQYF.

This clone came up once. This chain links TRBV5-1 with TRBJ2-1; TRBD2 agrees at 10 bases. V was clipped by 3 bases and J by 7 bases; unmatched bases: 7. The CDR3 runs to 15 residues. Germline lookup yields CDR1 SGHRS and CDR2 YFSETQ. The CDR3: CASSYASGSGNEQFF. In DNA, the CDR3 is TGCGCCAGCAGCTACGCTAGCGGGAGTGGAAATGAGCAGTTCTTC. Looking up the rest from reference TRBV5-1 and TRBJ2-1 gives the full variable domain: KAGVTQTPRYLIKTRGQQVTLSCSPISGHRSVSWYQQTPGQGLQFLFEYFSETQRNKGNFPGRFSGRQFSNSRSEMNVSTLELGDSALYLCASSYASGSGNEQFFGPGTRLTVL.

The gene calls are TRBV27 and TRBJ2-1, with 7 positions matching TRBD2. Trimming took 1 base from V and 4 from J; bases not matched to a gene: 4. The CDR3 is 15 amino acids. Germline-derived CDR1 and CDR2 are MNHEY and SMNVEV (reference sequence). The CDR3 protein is CASSLLAGPYNEQFF. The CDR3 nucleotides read TGTGCCAGCAGTTTATTAGCGGGTCCTTACAATGAGCAGTTCTTC.

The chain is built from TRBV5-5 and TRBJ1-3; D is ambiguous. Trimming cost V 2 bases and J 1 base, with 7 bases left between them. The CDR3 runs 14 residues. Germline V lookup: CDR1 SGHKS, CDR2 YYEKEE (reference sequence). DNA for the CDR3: TGTGCCAGCAGCTTTGGGCTGTCTGGAAACACCATATATTTT. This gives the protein CASSFGLSGNTIYF.

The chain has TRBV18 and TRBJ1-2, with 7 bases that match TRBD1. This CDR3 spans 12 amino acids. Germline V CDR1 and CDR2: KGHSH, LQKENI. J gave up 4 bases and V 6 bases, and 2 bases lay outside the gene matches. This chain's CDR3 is CASSGQSYGYTF. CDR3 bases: TGTGCCAGCTCGGGACAGAGCTATGGCTACACCTTC.

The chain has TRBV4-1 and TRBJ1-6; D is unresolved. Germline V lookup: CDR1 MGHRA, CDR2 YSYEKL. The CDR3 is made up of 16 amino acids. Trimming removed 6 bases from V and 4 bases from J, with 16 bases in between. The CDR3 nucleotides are TGCGCCAGCAGAGGTACAGTATCAGCTTATAATTCACCCCTCCACTTT. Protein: CASRGTVSAYNSPLHF.

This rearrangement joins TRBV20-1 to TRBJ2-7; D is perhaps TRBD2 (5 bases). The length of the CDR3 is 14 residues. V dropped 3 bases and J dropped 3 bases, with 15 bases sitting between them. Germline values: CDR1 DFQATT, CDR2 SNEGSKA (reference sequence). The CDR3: CSASRGSPLYEQYF. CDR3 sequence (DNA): TGCAGTGCTAGTCGGGGATCCCCTCTCTACGAGCAGTACTTC.

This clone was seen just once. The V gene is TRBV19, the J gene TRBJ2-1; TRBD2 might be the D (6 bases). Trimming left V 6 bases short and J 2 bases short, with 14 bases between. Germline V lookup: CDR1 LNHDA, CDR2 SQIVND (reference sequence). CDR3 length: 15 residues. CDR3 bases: TGTGCCAGTAGAGACGGGAGTACCCCCTACAATGAGCAGTTCTTC. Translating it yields CASRDGSTPYNEQFF.

DNA for the CDR3: TGCAGCGTCCAGACAGGGAACTATGGCTACACCTTC. It is translated as CSVQTGNYGYTF. This sequence joins TRBV29-1 and TRBJ1-2, with 7 nucleotides matching TRBD1. Germline CDR1 is SQVTM and CDR2 is ANQGSEA. The CDR3 runs 12 residues. The V segment lost 6 bases and the J segment 2 bases; nucleotides outside the gene matches: 3.

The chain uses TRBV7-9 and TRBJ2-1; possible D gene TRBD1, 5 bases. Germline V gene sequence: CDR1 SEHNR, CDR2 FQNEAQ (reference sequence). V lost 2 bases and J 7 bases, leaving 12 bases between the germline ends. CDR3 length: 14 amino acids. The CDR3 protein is CASSLLTPGNEQFF. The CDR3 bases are TGTGCCAGCAGCTTATTAACCCCAGGGAATGAGCAGTTCTTC.

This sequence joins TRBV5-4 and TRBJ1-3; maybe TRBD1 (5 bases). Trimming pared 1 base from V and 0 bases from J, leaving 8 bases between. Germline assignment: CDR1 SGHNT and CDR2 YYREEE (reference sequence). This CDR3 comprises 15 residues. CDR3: CASSLMGGSGNTIYF. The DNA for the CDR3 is TGTGCCAGCAGCTTGATGGGGGGCTCTGGAAACACCATATATTTT. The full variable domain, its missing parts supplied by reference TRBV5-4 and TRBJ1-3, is ETGVTQSPTHLIKTRGQQVTLRCSSQSGHNTVSWYQQALGQGPQFIFQYYREEENGRGNFPPRFSGLQFPNYSSELNVNALELDDSALYLCASSLMGGSGNTIYFGEGSWLTVV.

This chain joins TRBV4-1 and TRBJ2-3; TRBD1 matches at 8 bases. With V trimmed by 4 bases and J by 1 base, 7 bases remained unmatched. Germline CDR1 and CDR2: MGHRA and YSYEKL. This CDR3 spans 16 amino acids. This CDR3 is CASSRTAGGRTDTQYF. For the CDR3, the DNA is TGCGCCAGCAGCCGAACCGCAGGGGGCCGCACAGATACGCAGTATTTT.